This TCR beta chain was captured in a study of beta chain features in type 1 diabetes. Findings of the study overall: Fewer junction insertions and more nucleotide deletions appeared in type 1 diabetes patients. Moderately but significantly shorter TCRB CDR3s were found in Type 1 diabetes patients in all four CD4+ subsets.

This clone was counted ten times or more. Its antigen remains unidentified. Expressed TCRB transcripts were sequenced, since all the RNA that had been isolated was reverse transcribed. Regulatory, naive and central memory T cell samples averaged approximately 3.8 million reads. TCRdb keeps only in-frame clones here, not all; method: immunoSEQ multiplex PCR. The sample carries about 150,000 clones, less than 10% recorded once. The sequenced material came from central memory CD4+ T cells from blood. This clonotype was sampled from a man younger than 35 with type 1 diabetes.

CDR3 bases: TGCAGCGTTATCCTCCACAGGGAAGGCGAGCAGTACTTC. Translating it yields CSVILHREGEQYF. The J gene is TRBJ2-7, the V gene TRBV29-1, with D maybe TRBD1 (6 bases). Germline V gene data show CDR1 as SQVTM and CDR2 as ANQGSEA. Trimming pared 5 bases from V and 6 bases from J, leaving 17 bases between. The CDR3 has 13 residues.